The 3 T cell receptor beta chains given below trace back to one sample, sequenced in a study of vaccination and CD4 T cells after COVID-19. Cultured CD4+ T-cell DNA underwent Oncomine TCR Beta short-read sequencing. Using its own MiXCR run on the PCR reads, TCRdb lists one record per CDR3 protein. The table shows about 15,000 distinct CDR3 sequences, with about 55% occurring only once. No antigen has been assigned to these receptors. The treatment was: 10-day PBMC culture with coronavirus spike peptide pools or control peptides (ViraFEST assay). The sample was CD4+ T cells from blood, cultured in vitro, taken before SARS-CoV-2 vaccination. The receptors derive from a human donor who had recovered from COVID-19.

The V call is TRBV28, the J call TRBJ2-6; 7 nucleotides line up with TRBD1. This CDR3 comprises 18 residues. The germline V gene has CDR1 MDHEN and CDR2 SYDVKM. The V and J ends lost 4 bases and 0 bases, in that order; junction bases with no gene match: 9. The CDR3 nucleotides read TGTGCCAGCAGTTCCCAACAGGGGACCCACTCTGGGGCCAACGTCCTGACTTTC. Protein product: CASSSQQGTHSGANVLTF.

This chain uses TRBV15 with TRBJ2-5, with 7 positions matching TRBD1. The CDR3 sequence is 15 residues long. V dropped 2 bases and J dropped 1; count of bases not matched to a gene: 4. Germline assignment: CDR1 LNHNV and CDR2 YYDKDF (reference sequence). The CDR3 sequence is CATSRKTGAQETQYF. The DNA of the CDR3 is TGTGCCACCAGCAGAAAAACAGGGGCCCAAGAGACCCAGTACTTC.

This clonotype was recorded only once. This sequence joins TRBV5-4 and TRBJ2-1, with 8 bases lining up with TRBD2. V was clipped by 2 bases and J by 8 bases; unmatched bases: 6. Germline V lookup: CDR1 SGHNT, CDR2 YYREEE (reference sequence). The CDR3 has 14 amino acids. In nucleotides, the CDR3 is TGTGCCAGCAGCTTCGAAGGACTAGCCCATGAGCAGTTCTTC. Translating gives CASSFEGLAHEQFF.